A selection of T cell receptor beta chains follows, all from one sample in a study of CD8 T cells in Susac syndrome. TCRdb processed the immunoSEQ multiplex PCR reads anew with MiXCR; each CDR3 protein has one entry. The sample carries some 110,000 distinct CDR3 sequences, approximately 93% recorded once. What was sequenced was CD4+ T cells from PBMCs. The receptors shown here come from a human donor with multiple sclerosis. Each CDR3 is given with its conserved first and last residue. D genes are given only for firm matches. Size values are once, few and many counts, or a class for expanded clones, and some rows have none.

>-|TRBJ2-5|TRBV12-3/TRBV12-4|TRBD2
TGTGCCAGCAGGGTGGCTAGCGGGGATCAAGAGACCCAGTACTTC
CASRVASGDQETQYF
>-|TRBJ1-5|TRBV2|-
TGTGCCAGCAACCGACAGCTCAATCAGCCCCAGCATTTT
CASNRQLNQPQHF
>-|TRBJ2-3|TRBV12-3/TRBV12-4|-
TGTGCCAGCAGTTTAGGCACATATACGGATACGCAGTATTTT
CASSLGTYTDTQYF
>once|TRBJ2-7|TRBV20-1|-
TGCAGTGCTAGAGAAAGCCCGGGATACGAGCAGTACTTC
CSARESPGYEQYF
>-|TRBJ1-1|TRBV3-1|TRBD1
TGTGCCAGCAGCCAGAGGGACAGGGGCAGATCTGAAGCTTTCTTT
CASSQRDRGRSEAFF
>-|TRBJ1-6|TRBV4-1|-
TGCGCCAGCAGCCAAGATAAGGGACGGCAGGGTTCACCCCTCCACTTT
CASSQDKGRQGSPLHF
>-|TRBJ1-5|TRBV5-1|-
TGCGCCAGCAGCTTGGCCACAGGGAATCAGCCCCAGCATTTT
CASSLATGNQPQHF
>once|TRBJ2-3|TRBV30|-
TGTGCCTGGAGTGAGATCTATGGGCAGTATTTT
CAWSEIYGQYF
>-|TRBJ2-3|TRBV4-3|-
TGCGCCAGCAGCCAAGAGGGAAGCAGCCGACCCACAGATACGCAGTATTTT
CASSQEGSSRPTDTQYF
>-|TRBJ2-1|TRBV6-2/TRBV6-3|-
TGTGCCAGCAGTTACCCCCGGGATGAGCAGTTCTTC
CASSYPRDEQFF
>-|TRBJ2-2|TRBV15|TRBD1
TGTGCCACCAGCACGGGACAGGGAGGCGGGGAGCTGTTTTTT
CATSTGQGGGELFF
>once|TRBJ2-7|TRBV20-1|TRBD2
TGCAGTGCTGCGCGAGCGGGAGCGGGGGCCGAGCAGTACTTC
CSAARAGAGAEQYF
>-|TRBJ1-2|TRBV3-1|TRBD1
TGTGCCAGCAGCTCCCAGGACAGGCTTAATAGCTACACCTTC
CASSSQDRLNSYTF
>-|TRBJ2-3|TRBV29-1|TRBD2
TGCAGCGTTGGTACTAGCGGGGGCCGCACAGATACGCAGTATTTT
CSVGTSGGRTDTQYF
>once|TRBJ2-1|TRBV19|TRBD1
TGTGCCAGTAGTATAGAGGGACAGGGGTCCTACAATGAGCAGTTCTTC
CASSIEGQGSYNEQFF
>once|TRBJ1-5|TRBV6-6|-
TGTGCCAGCAGGATCGAAGGTCAGCCCCAGCATTTT
CASRIEGQPQHF
>few|TRBJ1-1|TRBV29-1|-
TGCAGCGTTGAGGTAGGGGCTGAAGCTTTCTTT
CSVEVGAEAFF
>-|TRBJ2-7|TRBV14|-
TGTGCCAGCAGCCAAGACGCCTACGAGCAGTACTTC
CASSQDAYEQYF